This entry is about one T cell receptor (beta chain). What it recognizes is unknown. Clones were read by immunoSEQ multiplex PCR, and TCRdb kept only the in-frame ones, dropping some. The sample shows 45,000 to 55,000 clones, over 70% of them seen only once. All patients were mismatch repair deficient, assessed by either PCR or immunohistochemistry. TCRs were sequenced from a few patients responding to pembrolizumab. These data belong to a study of PD-1 blockade in mismatch repair-deficient tumors. Study information: Patients had eleven to twelve mismatch repair-deficient cancer types, all previously treated and progressing. Study-wide points: Rapid post-treatment expansion, then contraction, generally preceding radiologic response, marked tumor-resident clones.

This TCR was sampled from an adult with mismatch repair-deficient cancer. The source was peripheral blood, collected approximately 18 weeks after starting pembrolizumab.

DNA for the CDR3: TGTGCCAGCAGCTTAGATACTAGCTACAATGAGCAGTTCTTC. Encoded protein: CASSLDTSYNEQFF. The J gene is TRBJ2-1, the V gene TRBV11-1; a weak D match, TRBD2 (5 bases). With 1 base removed from V and 3 bases from J, the gap between germline ends came to 7 bases. Germline values: CDR1 SGHAT, CDR2 FQDESV (reference sequence). The CDR3 has 14 residues. Full variable domain (remainder filled in from reference TRBV11-1 and TRBJ2-1): EAEVAQSPRYKITEKSQAVAFWCDPISGHATLYWYRQILGQGPELLVQFQDESVVDDSQLPKDRFSAERLKGVDSTLKIQPAELGDSAMYLCASSLDTSYNEQFFGPGTRLTVL.